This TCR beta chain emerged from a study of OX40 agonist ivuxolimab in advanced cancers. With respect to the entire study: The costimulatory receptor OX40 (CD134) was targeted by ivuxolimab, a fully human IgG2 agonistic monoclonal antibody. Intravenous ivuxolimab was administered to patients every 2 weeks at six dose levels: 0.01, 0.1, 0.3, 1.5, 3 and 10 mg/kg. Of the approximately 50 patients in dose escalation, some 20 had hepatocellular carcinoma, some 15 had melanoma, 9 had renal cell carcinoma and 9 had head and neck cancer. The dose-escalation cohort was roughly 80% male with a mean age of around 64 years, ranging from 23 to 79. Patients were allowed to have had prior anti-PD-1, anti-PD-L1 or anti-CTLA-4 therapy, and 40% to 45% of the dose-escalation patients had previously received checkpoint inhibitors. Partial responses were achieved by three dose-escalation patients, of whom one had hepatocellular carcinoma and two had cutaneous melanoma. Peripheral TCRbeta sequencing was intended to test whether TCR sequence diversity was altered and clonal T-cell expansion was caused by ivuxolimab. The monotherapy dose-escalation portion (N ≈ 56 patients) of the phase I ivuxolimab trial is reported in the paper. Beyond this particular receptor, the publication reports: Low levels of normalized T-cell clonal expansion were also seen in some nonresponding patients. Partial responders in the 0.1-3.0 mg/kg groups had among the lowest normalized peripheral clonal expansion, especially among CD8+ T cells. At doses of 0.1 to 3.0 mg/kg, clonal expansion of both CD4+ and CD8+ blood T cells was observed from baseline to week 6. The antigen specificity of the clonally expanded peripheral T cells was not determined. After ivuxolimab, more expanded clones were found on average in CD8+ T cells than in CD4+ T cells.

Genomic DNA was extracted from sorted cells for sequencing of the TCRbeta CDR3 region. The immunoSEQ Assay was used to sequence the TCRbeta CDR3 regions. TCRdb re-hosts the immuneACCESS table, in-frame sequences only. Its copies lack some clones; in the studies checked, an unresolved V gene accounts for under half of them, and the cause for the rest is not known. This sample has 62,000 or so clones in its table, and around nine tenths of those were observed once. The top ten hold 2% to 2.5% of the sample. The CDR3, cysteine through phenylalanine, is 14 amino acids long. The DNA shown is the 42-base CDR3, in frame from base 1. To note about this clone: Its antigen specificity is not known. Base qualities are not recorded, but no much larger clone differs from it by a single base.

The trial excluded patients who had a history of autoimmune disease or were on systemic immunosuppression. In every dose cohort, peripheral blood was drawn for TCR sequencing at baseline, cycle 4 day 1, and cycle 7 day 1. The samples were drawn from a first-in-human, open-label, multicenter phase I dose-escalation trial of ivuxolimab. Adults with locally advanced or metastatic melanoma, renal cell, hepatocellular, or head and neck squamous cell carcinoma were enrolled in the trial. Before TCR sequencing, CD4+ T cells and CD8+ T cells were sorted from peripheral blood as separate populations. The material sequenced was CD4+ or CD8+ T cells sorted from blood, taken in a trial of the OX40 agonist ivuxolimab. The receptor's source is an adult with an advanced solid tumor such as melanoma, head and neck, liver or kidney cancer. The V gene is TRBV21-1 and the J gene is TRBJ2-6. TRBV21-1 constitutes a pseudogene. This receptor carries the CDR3 CASSKFSGANVLTF. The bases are TGTGCCAGCAGCAAGTTCTCTGGGGCCAACGTCCTGACTTTC.